The entry that follows covers one T cell receptor beta chain sequence. Its matching antigen is unknown. These data are taken from a study of T cell responses to AZD1222 COVID-19 vaccine. Broader study findings: Females made up more of the donors, who were largely white British, and clonal diversity may have come out too low.

Libraries were prepared by immunoSEQ multiplex PCR; TCRdb keeps only in-frame clonotypes and omits some of them. The sample gives 120,000 to 150,000 clones, approximately 88% of which show up once; 3% to 4% is in the top ten. The CDR3 spans 16 residues. Germline V CDR1 and CDR2: LGHNA, YNFKEQ. J was trimmed by 5 bases and V by 0 bases; bases with no gene match: 9. This rearrangement joins TRBV4-2 to TRBJ2-7; 8 nucleotides align to TRBD1. The receptor was isolated from an adult in good health. Material: peripheral blood, obtained on day 0 of MenACWY control vaccination. The CDR3: CASSQEIDRGANEQYF. CDR3 DNA: TGTGCCAGCAGCCAAGAAATAGACAGGGGAGCTAACGAGCAGTACTTC.